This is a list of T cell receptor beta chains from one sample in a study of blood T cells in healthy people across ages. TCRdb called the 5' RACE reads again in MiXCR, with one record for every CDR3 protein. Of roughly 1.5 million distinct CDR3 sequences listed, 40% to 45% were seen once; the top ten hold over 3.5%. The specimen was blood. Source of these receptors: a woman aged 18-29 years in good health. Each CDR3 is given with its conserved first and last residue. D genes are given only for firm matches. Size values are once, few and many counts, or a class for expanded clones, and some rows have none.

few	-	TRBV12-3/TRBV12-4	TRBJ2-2	TGTGCCAGCAGTTTACAGGGGCACACCGGGGAGCTGTTTTTT	CASSLQGHTGELFF
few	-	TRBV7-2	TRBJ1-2	TGTGCCAGCAGCTTAGTACAGTTGCATGGCTACACCTTC	CASSLVQLHGYTF
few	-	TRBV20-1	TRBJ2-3	-	CSARDDPIWTRPSTDTQYF
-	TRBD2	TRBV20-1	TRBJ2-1	TGCAGTGCTAGAGGGCCGGGGGGGCATGAGCAGTTCTTC	CSARGPGGHEQFF
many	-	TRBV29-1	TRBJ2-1	TGCAGCGCGCATGCCGGGGGCAATGAGCAGTTCTTC	CSAHAGGNEQFF
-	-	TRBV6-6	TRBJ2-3	TGTGCCAGCAGTAAGGGGGGTTACTCGGCAGATACGCAGTATTTT	CASSKGGYSADTQYF
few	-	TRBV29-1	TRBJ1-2	TGCAGCGTTGAAGGGCCTTACGGGGCTAACTATGGCTACACCTTC	CSVEGPYGANYGYTF
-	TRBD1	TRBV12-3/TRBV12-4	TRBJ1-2	TGTGCCAGCATAGGCAGGGGGCTCATAGGCTACACCTTC	CASIGRGLIGYTF
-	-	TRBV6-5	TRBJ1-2	TGTGCCAGCAGTTACCAACCTAACTATGGCTACACCTTC	CASSYQPNYGYTF
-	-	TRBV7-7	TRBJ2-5	TGTGCTAGCAGCACAACAGGGATGAGGGGGACCCAGTACTTC	CASSTTGMRGTQYF
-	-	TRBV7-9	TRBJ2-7	TGTGCCAGCAGCACTACACTTTCCTACGAGCAGTACTTC	CASSTTLSYEQYF
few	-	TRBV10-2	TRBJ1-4	TGCGCCAGCAGGCCCGGGACAAGGCCCGAAAAACTGTTTTTT	CASRPGTRPEKLFF
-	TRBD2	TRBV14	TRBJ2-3	TGTGCCAGCAGCCAAGAGAGCGGGGAGAGCACAGATACGCAGTATTTT	CASSQESGESTDTQYF
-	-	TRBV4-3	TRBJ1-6	TGCGCCAGCAGCCTCAATTCCGGGAATTCACCCCTCCACTTT	CASSLNSGNSPLHF
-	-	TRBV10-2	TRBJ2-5	TGCGCCAGCAGTGAGAAGGGAGTGGGGACCCAGTACTTC	CASSEKGVGTQYF
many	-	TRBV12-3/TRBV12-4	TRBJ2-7	TGTGCCAGCAATCTTCTGGGTGACGAGCAGTACTTC	CASNLLGDEQYF
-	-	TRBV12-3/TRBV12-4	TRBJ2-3	TGTGCCAGCAGCTCGACCCGGGCCCCCCTGATGGATACGCAGTATTTT	CASSSTRAPLMDTQYF
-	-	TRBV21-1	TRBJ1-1	TGTGCCAGTCTCGACAGGGGGCAGGAAGCTCTCTTT	CASLDRGQEALF
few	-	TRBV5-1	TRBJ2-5	TGCGCCAGCAGCTTGTATCGGGATCGGGAGACCCAGTACTTC	CASSLYRDRETQYF
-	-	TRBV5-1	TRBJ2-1	TGCGCCAGCAGCCCCGACACCTTCAATGAGCAGTTCTTC	CASSPDTFNEQFF
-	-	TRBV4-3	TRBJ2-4	TGCGCCAGCAGCCAAGAAGCCGGATTTCCAGGGGGGAAAAACATTCAGTACTTC	CASSQEAGFPGGKNIQYF
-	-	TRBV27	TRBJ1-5	TGTGCCAGCAGTTTGAACCAGCTTCAGCCCCAGCATTTT	CASSLNQLQPQHF
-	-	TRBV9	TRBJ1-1	TGTGCCAGCAGCGTAGGAACGGGGCGACTGAACACTGAAGCTTTCTTT	CASSVGTGRLNTEAFF
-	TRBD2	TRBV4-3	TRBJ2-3	TGCGCCAGCAGCCAAGGGGCTAGCGGTCGAGCAGTTACGCAGTATTTT	CASSQGASGRAVTQYF
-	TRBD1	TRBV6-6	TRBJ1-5	TGTGCCAGCAGGTCAACAGGGGAGCAGCCCCAGCATTTT	CASRSTGEQPQHF
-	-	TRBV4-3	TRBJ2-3	TGCGCCAGCAGCCATCAAGCGGGCGCCACAGATACGCAGTATTTT	CASSHQAGATDTQYF
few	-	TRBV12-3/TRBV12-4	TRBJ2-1	TGTGCCAGCAGTGCGGTCGACAATGAGCAGTTCTTC	CASSAVDNEQFF
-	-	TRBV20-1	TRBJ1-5	TGCAGTGCTAGAGATTGGGCAGGGGGCAATCAGCCCCAGCATTTT	CSARDWAGGNQPQHF
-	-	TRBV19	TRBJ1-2	TGTGCCAGTAGTACCCAAGGGGGGCTCGGCTACACCTTC	CASSTQGGLGYTF
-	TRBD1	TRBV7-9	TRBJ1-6	TGTGCCAGCAGCCCTGACAGGGAGTATTCACCCCTCCACTTT	CASSPDREYSPLHF
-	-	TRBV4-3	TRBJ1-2	TGCGCCAGCAGCCAAGAACTCGAAGATCGGGGCTACACCTTC	CASSQELEDRGYTF
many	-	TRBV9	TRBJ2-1	TGTGCCAGCAGCGTAACAGGCAATGAGCAGTTCTTC	CASSVTGNEQFF
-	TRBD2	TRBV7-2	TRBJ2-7	TGTGCCAGCAGCTTAACTAGTGGCCTAGCGGGTTCCTACGAGCAGTACTTC	CASSLTSGLAGSYEQYF
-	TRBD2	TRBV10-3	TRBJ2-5	TGTGCCATCAGTGCACTAGCGGGAGGGTCGGAGACCCAGTACTTC	CAISALAGGSETQYF
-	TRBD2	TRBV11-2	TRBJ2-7	TGTGCCAGCAGCTTAGGATTTCGCGGGAGGGCTCACAATGAGCAGTACTTC	CASSLGFRGRAHNEQYF
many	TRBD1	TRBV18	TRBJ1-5	TGTGCCAGCAGCCCGGACAGGGGTAATCAGCCCCAGCATTTT	CASSPDRGNQPQHF
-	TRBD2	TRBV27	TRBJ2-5	TGTGCCAGCAGCGAATATCTAGCGGGGGGGAACCAAGAGACCCAGTACTTC	CASSEYLAGGNQETQYF
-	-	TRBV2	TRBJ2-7	TGTGCCAGCAGCGTCCTGCGGGGGCCGACAACTGAGCAGTACTTC	CASSVLRGPTTEQYF
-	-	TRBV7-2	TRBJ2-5	TGTGCCAGCAGCTTAGCAACTGGCCCGGGGGCTTCGTACTTC	CASSLATGPGASYF
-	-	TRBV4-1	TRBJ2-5	TGCGCCAGCAGCCAAGATGGCGGAGTACGTGGATTGCAGACCCAGTACTTC	CASSQDGGVRGLQTQYF
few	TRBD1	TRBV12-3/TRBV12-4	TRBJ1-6	TGTGCCAGCGCCTTAGACAGGGGAGGAAGTTCACCCCTCCACTTT	CASALDRGGSSPLHF
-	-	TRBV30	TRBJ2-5	TGTGCCGGGAGTGTACTTGAGACCCAGTACTTC	CAGSVLETQYF
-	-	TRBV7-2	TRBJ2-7	TGTGCCAGCAGCGGTCAGTGGGGACCCTACGAGCAGTACTTC	CASSGQWGPYEQYF
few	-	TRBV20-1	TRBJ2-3	TGCAGTGGCAGGGTCGGGACAGATACGCAGTATTTT	CSGRVGTDTQYF
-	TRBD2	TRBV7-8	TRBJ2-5	TGTGCCAGCAGCTTAGTCCCTAGCGGGAGGGTTCAAGAGACCCAGTACTTC	CASSLVPSGRVQETQYF
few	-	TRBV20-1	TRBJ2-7	TGCAGTGCTGAGGGAAGGTCAATCTACAATGAGCAGTACTTC	CSAEGRSIYNEQYF
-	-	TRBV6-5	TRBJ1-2	TGTGCCAGCAGTTACGGAGGGTCAAGAAGCTATGGCTACACCTTC	CASSYGGSRSYGYTF
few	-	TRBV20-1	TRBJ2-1	TGCAGTGCTAGGACAGGCCGTGAGCAGTTCTTC	CSARTGREQFF
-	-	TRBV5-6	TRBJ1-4	TGTGCCAGCAGCTTGACAGGGTGGTCTACTAATGAAAAACTGTTTTTT	CASSLTGWSTNEKLFF
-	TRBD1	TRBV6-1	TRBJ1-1	TGTGCCAGCATTTGGGACAGGGGAACTGAAGCTTTCTTT	CASIWDRGTEAFF
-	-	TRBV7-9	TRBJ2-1	TGTGCCAGCAGTCAGGGCGGGTCGGGGTTCTTC	CASSQGGSGFF
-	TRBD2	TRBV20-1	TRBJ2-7	TGCAGTGCTGGGCTTAGCGGGAGAAACGAGCAGTACTTC	CSAGLSGRNEQYF
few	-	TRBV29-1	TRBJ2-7	TGCAGCGTTGAAGACCTTTCCCACTCCTACGAGCAGTACTTC	CSVEDLSHSYEQYF
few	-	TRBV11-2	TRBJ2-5	TGTGCCAGCAGCTTAGGGACGCGGGGGCTCCAAGAGACCCAGTACTTC	CASSLGTRGLQETQYF
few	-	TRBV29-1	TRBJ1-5	TGCAGCGTTGCCGTTTCCAATCAGCCCCAGCATTTT	CSVAVSNQPQHF